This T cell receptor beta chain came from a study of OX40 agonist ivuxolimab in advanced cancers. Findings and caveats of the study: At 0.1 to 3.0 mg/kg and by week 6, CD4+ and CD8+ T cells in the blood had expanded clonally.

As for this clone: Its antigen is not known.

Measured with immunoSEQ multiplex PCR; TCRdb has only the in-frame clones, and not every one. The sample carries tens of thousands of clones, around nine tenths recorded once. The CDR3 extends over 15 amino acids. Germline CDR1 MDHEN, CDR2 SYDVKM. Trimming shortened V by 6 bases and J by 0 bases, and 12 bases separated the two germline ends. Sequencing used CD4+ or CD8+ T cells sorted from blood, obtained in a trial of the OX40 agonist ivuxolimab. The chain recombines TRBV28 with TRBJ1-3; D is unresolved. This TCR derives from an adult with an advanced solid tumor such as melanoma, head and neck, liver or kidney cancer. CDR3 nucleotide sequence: TGTGCCAGCAGCCCCCAATTTGGCTCTGGAAACACCATATATTTT. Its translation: CASSPQFGSGNTIYF.